Below, 26 T cell receptor beta chains from the same sample are listed, as sequenced in a study of cytomegalovirus exposure and HLA in healthy donors (dated by TCRdb to 2016 to 2017). Library preparation was by the immunoSEQ multiplex PCR assay. A mixture of 60 forward primers for TCR Vbeta segments and 13 reverse primers for TCR Jbeta segments was used in the multiplex PCR. TCRdb holds this immuneACCESS table with in-frame rearrangements only. Some clones are missing; in checked studies, unresolved V genes explain under half, and the rest has no known cause. Counted in this sample were 130,000 or so clones; roughly 79% of them appeared once. Clones ranked in the top ten supply 1.9% of the sample. Source material: PBMCs. The receptors were sampled from a woman in her thirties or forties in good health and CMV-seronegative.

CDR3 DNA: TGCGCCAGCAGCCAAGATGGGATCGGGACAGGGCTACGGTATGGCTACACCTTC. Protein: CASSQDGIGTGLRYGYTF. The chain recombines TRBV4-1 with TRBJ1-2, with 9 bases that match TRBD1. This CDR3 spans 18 amino acids. The trim removed 0 bases at V and 5 bases at J, leaving 13 bases unmatched. Germline V gene data show CDR1 as MGHRA and CDR2 as YSYEKL.

The chain carries TRBV18 and TRBJ2-2, with D perhaps matching TRBD2 (5 bases). V was cut by 5 bases and J by 3 bases, with 10 bases left in between. The CDR3 is 14 residues long. Germline CDR1 KGHSH, CDR2 LQKENI. The CDR3, as DNA: TGTGCCAGCTCAGAGGGAATAGACACCGGGGAGCTGTTTTTT. Translating it yields CASSEGIDTGELFF.

The chain recombines TRBV27 with TRBJ1-2; perhaps TRBD1 as D (6 bases). The CDR3 runs 16 residues. Germline-derived CDR1 and CDR2 are MNHEY and SMNVEV (reference sequence). With 4 bases removed from V and 4 bases from J, the gap between germline ends came to 19 bases. The CDR3 protein is CASSSESDSFFYGYTF. CDR3 nucleotide sequence: TGTGCCAGCAGTTCTGAATCGGACAGTTTTTTCTATGGCTACACCTTC.

The chain employs TRBV30 and TRBJ1-5, with D possibly TRBD1 on 5 matching bases. Germline V gene data show CDR1 as GTSNPN and CDR2 as SVGIG (reference sequence). This CDR3 has 14 amino acids. The V gene lost 0 bases and the J gene lost 3 bases, with 9 bases spanning the gap. CDR3 in DNA: TGTGCCTGGAGTGTAGTGGACACCAATCAGCCCCAGCATTTT. It yields the protein CAWSVVDTNQPQHF.

This rearrangement joins TRBV9 to TRBJ2-3; 10 positions match TRBD2. The CDR3 contains 16 residues. V trimming: 0 bases; J trimming: 3 bases; junction bases outside the gene matches: 4. Germline CDR1 and CDR2: SGDLS and YYNGEE. CDR3 region: CASSVGTSGWTDTQYF. DNA of the CDR3: TGTGCCAGCAGCGTAGGGACTAGCGGCTGGACAGATACGCAGTATTTT.

The CDR3 region has the DNA TGCGCCAGCAGCAGGGGGAGGGCTGAAGCTTTCTTT. Its protein is CASSRGRAEAFF. This chain joins TRBV4-1 and TRBJ1-1; TRBD1 might be the D (6 bases). Germline V gives CDR1 MGHRA, CDR2 YSYEKL. This CDR3 has 12 residues. Deletions cut 5 bases from V and 6 bases from J, with 10 bases between.

The rearrangement uses TRBV4-3 and TRBJ2-1, with 8 bases fitting TRBD2. CDR3 length: 14 amino acids. Germline CDR1 LGHNA, CDR2 YSLEER. V lost 3 bases, J lost 4 bases, and 2 bases stayed unmatched. The chain's CDR3 is CASSHSGKYNEQFF. CDR3 DNA: TGCGCCAGCAGCCATAGCGGGAAGTACAATGAGCAGTTCTTC.

The rearrangement joins TRBV4-2 to TRBJ2-7; the match to TRBD2 covers 7 bases. Germline V gives CDR1 LGHNA, CDR2 YNFKEQ. Losses at the gene ends were 1 base for V and 3 bases for J; bases not matched to a gene: 6. This CDR3 has 15 amino acids. This CDR3 reads CASSQGGGLIYEQYF. DNA for the CDR3: TGTGCCAGCAGCCAAGGGGGAGGGCTAATCTACGAGCAGTACTTC.

The rearrangement links TRBV11-2 to TRBJ1-1; TRBD1 is a possible D gene (6 bases). V was cut by 1 base and J by 1 base, with 7 bases left in between. CDR3 length equals 14 residues. From germline, CDR1 is SGHAT and CDR2 FQNNGV. The CDR3 here is CASSLGQANTEAFF. Written as DNA, the CDR3 is TGTGCCAGCAGCTTAGGACAGGCGAACACTGAAGCTTTCTTT.

This chain uses TRBV28 with TRBJ1-2; D uncertain. Germline V gene data show CDR1 as MDHEN and CDR2 as SYDVKM. V was trimmed by 6 bases and J by 8 bases, leaving 13 bases between them. There are 12 residues in the CDR3. CDR3 loop: CASRLNREGYTF. The CDR3 region has the DNA TGTGCCAGCAGACTTAACCGGGAGGGCTACACCTTC.

This chain links TRBV5-1 with TRBJ1-2; a weak D match, TRBD1 (5 bases). Trimming left V 4 bases short and J 2 bases short, with 18 bases between. The CDR3 consists of 16 residues. Germline-derived CDR1 and CDR2 are SGHRS and YFSETQ. The CDR3 sequence is CASSTGWGESNYGYTF. CDR3 sequence (DNA): TGCGCCAGCAGCACCGGTTGGGGGGAATCGAACTATGGCTACACCTTC.

The rearrangement uses TRBV7-2 and TRBJ2-1, with 7 bases lining up with TRBD2. This CDR3 is built from 14 residues. With 1 base clipped from V and 8 bases from J, the junction kept 5 bases outside the gene matches. Germline V lookup: CDR1 SGHTA, CDR2 FQGNSA. CDR3 in DNA: TGTGCCAGCAGCTTAGTATCTGGGGGGGATGAGCAGTTCTTC. Its translation: CASSLVSGGDEQFF. The entire variable domain, with the rest obtained from reference TRBV7-2 and TRBJ2-1, is as follows: GAGVSQSPSNKVTEKGKDVELRCDPISGHTALYWYRQSLGQGLEFLIYFQGNSAPDKSGLPSDRFSAERTGGSVSTLTIQRTQQEDSAVYLCASSLVSGGDEQFFGPGTRLTVL.

The rearrangement links TRBV4-1 to TRBJ1-5; D is undetermined. This CDR3 comprises 16 residues. Trimming pared 1 base from V and 4 bases from J, leaving 14 bases between. The germline V gene encodes CDR1 MGHRA and CDR2 YSYEKL. The CDR3 DNA reads as TGCGCCAGCAGCCAAGGGTGGAGCGGTGGGAATCAGCCCCAGCATTTT. This encodes CASSQGWSGGNQPQHF.

This chain connects TRBV7-2 to TRBJ1-4; no firm D call. Trimming shortened V by 5 bases and J by 0 bases, and 16 bases separated the two germline ends. This CDR3 comprises 17 residues. Germline values: CDR1 SGHTA, CDR2 FQGNSA. The CDR3: CASSQFGPDSTNEKLFF. CDR3 nucleotide sequence: TGTGCCAGCAGCCAGTTTGGTCCCGATTCAACTAATGAAAAACTGTTTTTT.

The chain links TRBV5-1 to TRBJ1-1; TRBD1 agrees at 7 bases. The CDR3 runs 15 residues. Per germline, CDR1 SGHRS and CDR2 YFSETQ. The trim removed 1 base at V and 1 base at J, leaving 4 bases unmatched. The CDR3 sequence is CASSLSGQANTEAFF. The CDR3 DNA reads as TGCGCCAGCAGCTTGTCAGGACAGGCGAACACTGAAGCTTTCTTT.

This rearrangement joins TRBV28 to TRBJ2-7; D is ambiguous. Trimming removed 8 bases at V and 2 bases at J, with 10 bases between. Germline values: CDR1 MDHEN, CDR2 SYDVKM. This CDR3 is 12 amino acids long. Here the CDR3 reads CASYGFPYEQYF. The CDR3 region has the DNA TGTGCCAGCTACGGGTTTCCCTACGAGCAGTACTTC.

J is TRBJ2-2 and V is TRBV18, with D hard to call. The ends were cut back, 2 bases at V and 1 base at J, with 11 bases in the middle. Germline V gene lookup returns CDR1 KGHSH and CDR2 LQKENI. The CDR3 is 16 residues long. CDR3 sequence: CASSPVAEKNTGELFF. In DNA, the CDR3 is TGTGCCAGCTCACCAGTTGCGGAAAAGAACACCGGGGAGCTGTTTTTT. Combining the CDR3 with reference TRBV18 and TRBJ2-2 gives the whole variable domain NAGVMQNPRHLVRRRGQEARLRCSPMKGHSHVYWYRQLPEEGLKFMVYLQKENIIDESGMPKERFSAEFPKEGPSILRIQQVVRGDSAAYFCASSPVAEKNTGELFFGEGSRLTVL.

The V call is TRBV6-5, the J call TRBJ2-5; 7 positions match TRBD2. The CDR3 length is 13 residues. Germline lookup yields CDR1 MNHEY and CDR2 SVGAGI. Losses at the gene ends were 4 bases for V and 4 bases for J; bases not matched to a gene: 3. CDR3 protein: CASSWRERETQYF. CDR3 sequence (DNA): TGTGCCAGCAGTTGGCGGGAGCGAGAGACCCAGTACTTC.

This clone was counted between two and nine times. V gene TRBV28 combines with J gene TRBJ2-5; D is perhaps TRBD1 (6 bases). Trimming stripped 5 bases from V and 7 bases from J, with 20 bases between. The CDR3 loop spans 15 amino acids. Germline assignment: CDR1 MDHEN and CDR2 SYDVKM. CDR3 coding DNA: TGTGCCAGCAGTCACCAAATGGACAGACTGGTGACCCAGTACTTC. Encoded protein: CASSHQMDRLVTQYF.

V is TRBV28 and J is TRBJ2-6; D not certain. Germline values: CDR1 MDHEN, CDR2 SYDVKM. The ends were cut back, 9 bases at V and 5 bases at J, with 11 bases in the middle. The CDR3 contains 13 residues. CDR3 amino acids: CASLLFWANVLTF. DNA of the CDR3: TGTGCCAGTCTGCTATTCTGGGCCAACGTCCTGACTTTC.

This rearrangement joins TRBV7-6 to TRBJ2-1; 10 nucleotides match TRBD2. The CDR3 has 18 amino acids. Trimming removed 4 bases from V and 7 bases from J; junction bases left unmatched: 16. Looked up from germline, CDR1 is SGHVS and CDR2 is FNYEAQ. The CDR3 protein is CASSSRYRGAGGPNEQFF. Here the CDR3 DNA reads TGTGCCAGCAGCTCCCGCTACCGCGGAGCGGGAGGGCCGAATGAGCAGTTCTTC.

There are a few counts of this clone. This chain uses TRBV6-1 with TRBJ1-3; D is undetermined. Trimming shortened V by 7 bases and J by 0 bases, and 10 bases separated the two germline ends. Germline values: CDR1 MNHNS, CDR2 SASEGT. CDR3 length: 14 residues. The CDR3 is CASKVSISGNTIYF. In nucleotides, the CDR3 is TGTGCCAGCAAAGTCAGTATCTCTGGAAACACCATATATTTT.

The gene calls are TRBV4-1 and TRBJ2-7, with 13 bases that match TRBD2. Germline loops: CDR1 MGHRA, CDR2 YSYEKL. Trimming took 0 bases from V and 3 from J; bases not matched to a gene: 2. The CDR3 covers 16 residues. The CDR3 region is CASSQEGLAGNYEQYF. For the CDR3, the DNA is TGCGCCAGCAGCCAAGAGGGACTAGCGGGGAACTACGAGCAGTACTTC.

The chain is built from TRBV7-2 and TRBJ2-7; no definite D call. CDR3 length equals 11 residues. From germline, CDR1 is SGHTA and CDR2 FQGNSA. V dropped 5 bases and J dropped 3 bases, with 5 bases sitting between them. The chain's CDR3 is CASSPDYEQYF. The CDR3 DNA reads as TGTGCCAGCAGCCCAGACTACGAGCAGTACTTC.

The chain couples TRBV6-5 to TRBJ2-1; TRBD2 matches 8 bases. V was pared by 6 bases and J by 5 bases, with 9 bases of the junction left unmatched. The CDR3 is 15 residues long. Germline assignment: CDR1 MNHEY and CDR2 SVGAGI. The CDR3 is CASRPVAGTHNEQFF. The CDR3 DNA is TGTGCCAGCAGACCAGTAGCGGGAACCCACAATGAGCAGTTCTTC.

V usage is TRBV13 and J usage is TRBJ1-2, with D possibly matching TRBD1 (5 bases). V was clipped by 2 bases and J by 8 bases, with 12 bases between them. The germline V gene encodes CDR1 PRHDT and CDR2 FYEKMQ (reference sequence). There are 13 residues in the CDR3. The CDR3 DNA reads TGTGCCAGCAGCTTAAGGACAACTTGGGGCTACACCTTC. It encodes CASSLRTTWGYTF.